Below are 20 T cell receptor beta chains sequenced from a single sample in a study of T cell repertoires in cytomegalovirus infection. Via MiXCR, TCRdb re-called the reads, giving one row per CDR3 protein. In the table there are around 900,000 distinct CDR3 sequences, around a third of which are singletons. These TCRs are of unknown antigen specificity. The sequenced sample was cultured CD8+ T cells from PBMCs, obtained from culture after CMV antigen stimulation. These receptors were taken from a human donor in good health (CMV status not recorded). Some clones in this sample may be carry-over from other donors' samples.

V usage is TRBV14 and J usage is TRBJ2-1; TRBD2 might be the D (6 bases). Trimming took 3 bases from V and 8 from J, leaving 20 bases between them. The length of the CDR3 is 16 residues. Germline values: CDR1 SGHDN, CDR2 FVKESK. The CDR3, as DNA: TGTGCCAGCAGCCAGGGAGGCCTCCTTTTGAGGGATGAGCAGTTCTTC. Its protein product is CASSQGGLLLRDEQFF.

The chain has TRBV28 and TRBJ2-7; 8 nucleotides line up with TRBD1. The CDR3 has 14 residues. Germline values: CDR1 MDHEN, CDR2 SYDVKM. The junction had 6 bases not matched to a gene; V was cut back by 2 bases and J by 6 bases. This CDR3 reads CASSLDRGLREQYF. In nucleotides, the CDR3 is TGTGCCAGCAGTTTAGACAGGGGTCTTCGCGAGCAGTACTTC.

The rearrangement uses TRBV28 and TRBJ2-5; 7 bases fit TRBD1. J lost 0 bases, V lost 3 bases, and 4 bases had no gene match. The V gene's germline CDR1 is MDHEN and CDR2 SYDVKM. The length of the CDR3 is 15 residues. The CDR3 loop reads CASSFWGQNQETQYF. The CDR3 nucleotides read TGTGCCAGCAGTTTCTGGGGACAGAACCAAGAGACCCAGTACTTC.

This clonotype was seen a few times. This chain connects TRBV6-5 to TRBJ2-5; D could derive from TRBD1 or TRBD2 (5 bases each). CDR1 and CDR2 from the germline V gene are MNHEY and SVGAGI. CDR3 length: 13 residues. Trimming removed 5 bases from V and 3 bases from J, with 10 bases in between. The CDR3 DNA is TGTGCCAGCAGTGGGACGGTAGAAGAGACCCAGTACTTC. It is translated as CASSGTVEETQYF.

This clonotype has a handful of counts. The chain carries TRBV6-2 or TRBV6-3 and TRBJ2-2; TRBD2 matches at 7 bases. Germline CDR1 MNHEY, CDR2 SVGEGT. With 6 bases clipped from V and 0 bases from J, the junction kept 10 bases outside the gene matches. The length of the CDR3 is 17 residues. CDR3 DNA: TGTGCCAGCAGATGGGGGAGGGCGTCCCCGAACACCGGGGAGCTGTTTTTT. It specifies CASRWGRASPNTGELFF.

CDR3 sequence: CASTPGGFSDYTF. The CDR3 DNA sequence: TGTGCCAGCACCCCCGGAGGGTTCTCGGACTACACCTTC. The J gene is TRBJ1-2, the V gene TRBV6-6, with D uncertain. The germline gives CDR1 MNHNY, CDR2 SVGAGI (reference sequence). The CDR3 spans 13 residues. V gave up 7 bases and J gave up 10 bases, with 19 bases separating them.

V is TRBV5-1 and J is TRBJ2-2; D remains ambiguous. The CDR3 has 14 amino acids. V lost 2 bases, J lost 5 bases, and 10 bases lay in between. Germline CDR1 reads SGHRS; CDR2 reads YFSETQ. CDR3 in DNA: TGCGCCAGCAGCTTTGGACCAAGTACCGGGGAGCTGTTTTTT. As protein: CASSFGPSTGELFF.

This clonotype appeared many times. Here the CDR3 reads CASSPGGGATEAFF. In nucleotides, the CDR3 is TGTGCCAGCAGCCCCGGGGGGGGGGCCACTGAAGCTTTCTTT. The chain joins TRBV7-6 to TRBJ1-1, with D possibly matching TRBD1 (6 bases). CDR3 length equals 14 residues. V was cut by 5 bases and J by 4 bases, with 14 bases left in between. Germline-derived CDR1 and CDR2 are SGHVS and FNYEAQ.

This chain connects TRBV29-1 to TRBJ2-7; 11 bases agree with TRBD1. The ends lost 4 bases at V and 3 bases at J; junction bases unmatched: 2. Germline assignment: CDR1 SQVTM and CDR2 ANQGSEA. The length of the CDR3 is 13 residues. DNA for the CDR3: TGCAGCGTTGTGGGACAGGGGGTCTACGAGCAGTACTTC. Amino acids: CSVVGQGVYEQYF.

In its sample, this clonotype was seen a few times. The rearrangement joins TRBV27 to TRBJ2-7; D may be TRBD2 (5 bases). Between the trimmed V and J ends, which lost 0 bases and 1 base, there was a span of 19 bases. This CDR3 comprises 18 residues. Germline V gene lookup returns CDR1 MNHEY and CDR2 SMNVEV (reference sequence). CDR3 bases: TGTGCCAGCAGTTTATCCCCCGCTGTCCTCGGGGTTTCCTACGAGCAGTACTTC. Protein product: CASSLSPAVLGVSYEQYF.

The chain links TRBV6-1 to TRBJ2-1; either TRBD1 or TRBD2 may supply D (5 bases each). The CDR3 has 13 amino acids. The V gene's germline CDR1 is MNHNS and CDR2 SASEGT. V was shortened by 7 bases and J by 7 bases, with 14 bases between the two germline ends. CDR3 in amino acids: CASIQGEINEQFF. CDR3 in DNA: TGTGCCAGCATCCAAGGGGAGATAAATGAGCAGTTCTTC.

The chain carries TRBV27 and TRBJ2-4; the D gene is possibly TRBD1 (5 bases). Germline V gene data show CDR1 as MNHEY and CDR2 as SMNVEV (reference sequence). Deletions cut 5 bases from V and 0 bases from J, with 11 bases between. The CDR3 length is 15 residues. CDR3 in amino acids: CASSNPGLAKNIQYF. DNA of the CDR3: TGTGCCAGCAGTAACCCAGGGTTAGCCAAAAACATTCAGTACTTC.

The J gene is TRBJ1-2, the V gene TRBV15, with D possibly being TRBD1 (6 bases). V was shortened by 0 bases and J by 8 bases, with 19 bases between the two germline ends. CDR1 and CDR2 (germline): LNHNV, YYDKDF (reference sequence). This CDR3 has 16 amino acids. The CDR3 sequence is CATSRDLGSTGFGYTF. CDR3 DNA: TGTGCCACCAGCAGAGATCTTGGCTCGACAGGATTCGGCTACACCTTC.

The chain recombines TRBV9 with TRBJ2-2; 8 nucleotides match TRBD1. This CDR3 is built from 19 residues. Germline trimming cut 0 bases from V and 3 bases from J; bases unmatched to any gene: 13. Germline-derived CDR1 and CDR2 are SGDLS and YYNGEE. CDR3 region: CASSVATGLRQGYTGELFF. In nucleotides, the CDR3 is TGTGCCAGCAGCGTAGCTACTGGGTTGCGACAGGGGTACACCGGGGAGCTGTTTTTT.

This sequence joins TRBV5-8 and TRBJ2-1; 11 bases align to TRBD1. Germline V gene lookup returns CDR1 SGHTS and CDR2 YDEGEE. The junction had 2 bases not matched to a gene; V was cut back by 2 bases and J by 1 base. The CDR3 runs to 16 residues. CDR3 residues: CASSFRDRGSYNEQFF. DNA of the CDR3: TGTGCCAGCAGCTTCCGGGACAGGGGGTCCTACAATGAGCAGTTCTTC.

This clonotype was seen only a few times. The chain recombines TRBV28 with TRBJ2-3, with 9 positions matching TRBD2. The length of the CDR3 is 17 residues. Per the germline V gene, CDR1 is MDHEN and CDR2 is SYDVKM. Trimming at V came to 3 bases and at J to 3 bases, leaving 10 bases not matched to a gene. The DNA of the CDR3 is TGTGCCAGCAGTTTGGTTGAGCGGGGGGCGAGAACAGATACGCAGTATTTT. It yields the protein CASSLVERGARTDTQYF.

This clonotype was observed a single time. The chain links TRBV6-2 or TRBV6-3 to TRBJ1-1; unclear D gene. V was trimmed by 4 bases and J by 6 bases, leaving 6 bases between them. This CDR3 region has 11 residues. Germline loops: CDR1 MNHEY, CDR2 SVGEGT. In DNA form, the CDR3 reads TGTGCCAGCAGTTCTCACCCTGAAGCTTTCTTT. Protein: CASSSHPEAFF.

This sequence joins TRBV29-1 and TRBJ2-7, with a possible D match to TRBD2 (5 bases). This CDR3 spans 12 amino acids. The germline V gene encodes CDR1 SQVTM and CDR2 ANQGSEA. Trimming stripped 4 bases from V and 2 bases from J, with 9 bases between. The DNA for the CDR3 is TGCAGCGTTGCCGGGAACCCCTACGAGCAGTACTTC. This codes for CSVAGNPYEQYF.

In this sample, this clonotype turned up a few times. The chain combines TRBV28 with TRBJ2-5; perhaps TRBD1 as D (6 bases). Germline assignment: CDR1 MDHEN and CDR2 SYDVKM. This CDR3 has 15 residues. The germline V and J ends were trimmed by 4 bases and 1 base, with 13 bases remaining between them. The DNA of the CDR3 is TGTGCCAGCAGTTCCTGGGACACCAGCCAAGAGACCCAGTACTTC. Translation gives CASSSWDTSQETQYF.

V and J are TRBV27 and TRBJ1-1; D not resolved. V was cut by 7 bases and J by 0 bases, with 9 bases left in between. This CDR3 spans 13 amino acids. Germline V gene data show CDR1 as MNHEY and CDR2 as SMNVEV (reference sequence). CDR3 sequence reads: CASTRGMNTEAFF. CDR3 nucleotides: TGTGCCAGCACCCGAGGTATGAACACTGAAGCTTTCTTT.